This passage covers 21 T cell receptor beta chains from one sample sequenced in a study of blood T cell repertoires in COVID-19. Assay used: immunoSEQ multiplex PCR; TCRdb lists only in-frame clones, some missing. The sample consists of 64,000 or so clones, approximately 78% of them appearing once. What was sequenced was peripheral blood. These TCRs come from a human donor in a cohort sampled during active COVID-19.

In this sample, this clone turned up once. The CDR3 is CASTPGQQNIQYF. CDR3 DNA sequence: TGTGCCAGCACCCCGGGACAGCAAAACATTCAGTACTTC. This chain uses TRBV6-5 with TRBJ2-4; 7 nucleotides line up with TRBD1. The J segment lost 5 bases and the V segment lost 7 bases, leaving 5 bases of the junction unmatched. This CDR3 comprises 13 residues. Germline CDR1 MNHEY, CDR2 SVGAGI.

This clone was recorded a few times. V gene TRBV7-8 combines with J gene TRBJ1-2, with 7 nucleotides matching TRBD1. CDR3 size: 16 residues. The germline V gene encodes CDR1 SGHVS and CDR2 FQNEAQ. The ends lost 0 bases at V and 6 bases at J; junction bases unmatched: 10. As DNA, the CDR3 is TGTGCCAGCAGCTTAGCGAAGGATAAGGGGGCGGATGGCTACACCTTC. This translates into CASSLAKDKGADGYTF.

CDR3 bases: TGTGCCAGCAGCGTGGGACAGGGGAGTGGTGGCTACACCTTC. It is translated as CASSVGQGSGGYTF. This sequence joins TRBV7-9 and TRBJ1-2, with TRBD1 identical over 10 bases. The CDR3 loop spans 14 amino acids. The V and J ends lost 5 bases and 7 bases, in that order; junction bases with no gene match: 7. Germline CDR1 reads SEHNR; CDR2 reads FQNEAQ (reference sequence). Supplemented by reference TRBV7-9 and TRBJ1-2, the full variable domain reads DTGVSQNPRHKITKRGQNVTFRCDPISEHNRLYWYRQTLGQGPEFLTYFQNEAQLEKSRLLSDRFSAERPKGSFSTLEIQRTEQGDSAMYLCASSVGQGSGGYTFGSGTRLTVV.

The rearrangement uses TRBV7-9 and TRBJ2-1; D is perhaps TRBD2 (5 bases). Trimming removed 1 base from V and 4 bases from J, with 11 bases in between. CDR1 is SEHNR, CDR2 FQNEAQ, per germline (reference sequence). The CDR3 has 15 amino acids. DNA of the CDR3: TGTGCCAGCAGCTTAGATTTTCGGGGATACAATGAGCAGTTCTTC. It codes for CASSLDFRGYNEQFF.

CDR3 in amino acids: CASSGTGLSDTQYF. The CDR3 coding sequence is TGTGCCAGCTCCGGGACAGGGTTGTCAGATACGCAGTATTTT. The chain combines TRBV6-5 with TRBJ2-3; 9 bases are shared with TRBD1. The CDR3 spans 14 residues. J was trimmed by 4 bases and V by 8 bases; bases with no gene match: 7. Germline CDR1 reads MNHEY; CDR2 reads SVGAGI.

The V and J genes are TRBV5-4 and TRBJ2-2; D not resolved. CDR1 and CDR2 (germline): SGHNT, YYREEE (reference sequence). The CDR3 covers 16 residues. V was clipped by 0 bases and J by 0 bases, with 9 bases between them. CDR3 bases: TGTGCCAGCAGCTTGGGCTATATTTCGAACACCGGGGAGCTGTTTTTT. This translates into CASSLGYISNTGELFF.

The V and J genes are TRBV6-5 and TRBJ1-2; the D is unclear. There are 12 residues in the CDR3. V was clipped by 6 bases and J by 5 bases, with 10 bases between them. Germline V gives CDR1 MNHEY, CDR2 SVGAGI. CDR3 sequence (DNA): TGTGCCAGCAGGAGTGAGGTTTATGGCTACACCTTC. Residues: CASRSEVYGYTF.

This chain joins TRBV19 and TRBJ2-1; 10 nucleotides line up with TRBD2. The V segment lost 3 bases and the J segment 2 bases; nucleotides outside the gene matches: 13. Germline CDR1 and CDR2: LNHDA and SQIVND (reference sequence). This CDR3 is built from 19 residues. The CDR3, as DNA: TGTGCCAGTAGTATCGGGGTAGCTAGCGGGGGACCTACCTACAATGAGCAGTTCTTC. Translating gives CASSIGVASGGPTYNEQFF.

V gene TRBV28 combines with J gene TRBJ2-1, with 9 bases fitting TRBD1. V shed 6 bases and J 6 bases; nucleotides not matched to a gene: 6. The CDR3 loop spans 14 amino acids. CDR1 is MDHEN and CDR2 is SYDVKM in the germline V gene. The CDR3 spells CASSLVGQGNEQFF. Here the CDR3 DNA reads TGTGCCAGCAGCCTGGTGGGACAGGGCAATGAGCAGTTCTTC.

The rearrangement joins TRBV5-1 to TRBJ1-4, with D tentatively TRBD1 (5 bases). The CDR3 has 16 amino acids. Germline V CDR1 and CDR2: SGHRS, YFSETQ. Deletions cut 3 bases from V and 7 bases from J, with 19 bases between. DNA of the CDR3: TGCGCCAGCAGCTGGGGTCGTGGGGCGTCGAGTGAAAAACTGTTTTTT. This sequence encodes CASSWGRGASSEKLFF.

The rearrangement links TRBV5-1 to TRBJ2-1; 7 bases agree with TRBD1. Per the germline V gene, CDR1 is SGHRS and CDR2 is YFSETQ. V lost 0 bases, J lost 4 bases, and 4 bases stayed unmatched. CDR3 size: 15 residues. The CDR3 here is CASSLVGQQYNEQFF. For the CDR3, the DNA is TGCGCCAGCAGCTTGGTGGGACAGCAATACAATGAGCAGTTCTTC.

V and J are TRBV24-1 and TRBJ2-1; TRBD1 is a possible D gene (5 bases). Trimming stripped 0 bases from V and 4 bases from J, with 12 bases between. CDR3 size: 16 residues. CDR1 is KGHDR, CDR2 SFDVKD, per germline. The CDR3 sequence is CATSDLWGFGYNEQFF. DNA for the CDR3: TGTGCCACCAGTGATTTGTGGGGCTTTGGGTACAATGAGCAGTTCTTC.

The rearrangement uses TRBV5-5 and TRBJ1-1; D unresolved. CDR3 size: 17 residues. Germline loops: CDR1 SGHKS, CDR2 YYEKEE (reference sequence). The V end lost 4 bases, the J end lost 2 bases, and 21 bases lay between the germline ends. The CDR3 sequence is CASSVRSGSRGNTEAFF. DNA of the CDR3: TGTGCCAGCAGCGTTCGATCCGGGTCTCGGGGAAACACTGAAGCTTTCTTT. Full variable domain (rest looked up from reference TRBV5-5 and TRBJ1-1): DAGVTQSPTHLIKTRGQQVTLRCSPISGHKSVSWYQQVLGQGPQFIFQYYEKEERGRGNFPDRFSARQFPNYSSELNVNALLLGDSALYLCASSVRSGSRGNTEAFFGQGTRLTVV.

This clone was recorded a few times. This chain connects TRBV5-4 to TRBJ2-2; the D gene is possibly TRBD1 (6 bases). Germline V CDR1 and CDR2: SGHNT, YYREEE (reference sequence). V was pared by 1 base and J by 1 base, with 11 bases between. There are 16 residues in the CDR3. The CDR3 nucleotides read TGTGCCAGCAGCTTGCCCCCAGGGGTGAACACCGGGGAGCTGTTTTTT. This encodes CASSLPPGVNTGELFF.

This clone was recorded a few times. The chain joins TRBV4-2 to TRBJ1-5, with a tentative D call TRBD1 (6 bases). This CDR3 is built from 15 residues. V lost 0 bases and J lost 10, with 16 bases in between. The germline V gene encodes CDR1 LGHNA and CDR2 YNFKEQ. CDR3 DNA: TGTGCCAGCAGCCAAGATCCAGGCAGGGGAGCTCCCCAGCATTTT. Translation gives CASSQDPGRGAPQHF.

The CDR3 coding sequence is TGTGCCAGCAGCAAAATTCCGGGACACCCGGTTCCGAATATACTAGCCAAAAACATTCAGTACTTC. Its protein product is CASSKIPGHPVPNILAKNIQYF. The chain recombines TRBV21-1 with TRBJ2-4; TRBD1 reflects the table's D call only, with no check against the DNA. TRBV21-1 represents a pseudogene. The CDR3 is made up of 22 amino acids.

The V gene is TRBV3-1 (or the pseudogene TRBV3-2), the J gene TRBJ2-3; no clear D gene. The V end lost 2 bases, the J end lost 6 bases, and 6 bases lay between the germline ends. Germline CDR1 LGHDT, CDR2 YNNKEL (reference sequence). This CDR3 comprises 12 residues. The CDR3 sequence is CASSQMRDTQYF. In DNA form, the CDR3 reads TGTGCCAGCAGCCAAATGAGGGATACGCAGTATTTT.

Only a few counts were recorded for this clone. This chain joins TRBV5-6 and TRBJ1-2, with TRBD1 matching over 8 bases. This CDR3 region has 15 residues. V dropped 4 bases and J dropped 4; count of bases not matched to a gene: 9. Germline CDR1 and CDR2: SGHDT and YYEEEE. CDR3 DNA: TGTGCCAGCAGCGACGGGACAGGAATCTCCTATGGCTACACCTTC. Encoded protein: CASSDGTGISYGYTF.

The J gene is TRBJ1-2, the V gene TRBV19; D is uncertain. CDR3 length: 12 amino acids. Germline V CDR1 and CDR2: LNHDA, SQIVND (reference sequence). V was pared by 1 base and J by 7 bases, with 7 bases between. CDR3 loop: CASSIVSGGYTF. For the CDR3, the DNA is TGTGCCAGTAGTATAGTCAGCGGTGGCTACACCTTC.

This clone was picked up a small number of times. The CDR3 sequence: CASSLRDQPQHF. CDR3 in DNA: TGTGCCAGCAGCCTGAGGGATCAGCCCCAGCATTTT. The chain uses TRBV5-8 and TRBJ1-5; D unresolved. The CDR3 has 12 amino acids. Trimming took off 4 bases at V and 5 bases at J, with 7 bases between the two ends. Germline lookup yields CDR1 SGHTS and CDR2 YDEGEE.

In this sample, this clone turned up a few times. The chain carries TRBV28 and TRBJ2-3; TRBD1 is a possible D gene (6 bases). There are 18 residues in the CDR3. CDR1 and CDR2 (germline): MDHEN, SYDVKM. V gave up 3 bases and J gave up 2 bases, with 21 bases separating them. CDR3 DNA: TGTGCCAGCAGTTTCCCCTCGGACAGCGTGAAGTACACAGATACGCAGTATTTT. It encodes CASSFPSDSVKYTDTQYF.